Presented here are 26 T cell receptor beta chains from one specimen sequenced in a study of T cell responses to AZD1222 COVID-19 vaccine. Generated by immunoSEQ multiplex PCR, the TCRdb table keeps only in-frame clones and is missing some. The sample yields roughly 120,000 clones, about 90% seen once. The sequences come from peripheral blood, collected on day 0 of AZD1222 vaccination. The receptors here all came from an adult in good health.

The chain combines TRBV5-5 with TRBJ1-3; 7 bases are shared with TRBD1. Germline V gives CDR1 SGHKS, CDR2 YYEKEE (reference sequence). The J segment lost 4 bases and the V segment lost 1 base, leaving 14 bases of the junction unmatched. The CDR3 is 18 amino acids. CDR3 nucleotides: TGTGCCAGCAGCTTGCGTATCAGGGGGAGAGGCTCCGGAAACACCATATATTTT. It codes for CASSLRIRGRGSGNTIYF.

The chain links TRBV4-3 to TRBJ1-1, with D maybe TRBD1 (6 bases). CDR1 is LGHNA, CDR2 YSLEER, per germline. With 4 bases removed from V and 5 bases from J, the gap between germline ends came to 11 bases. The CDR3 runs to 13 residues. In nucleotides, the CDR3 is TGCGCCAGCAGCCGACGTACAGGGACTGAAGCTTTCTTT. Translated: CASSRRTGTEAFF.

The genes are TRBV15 and TRBJ1-1; possibly TRBD1 for D (5 bases). Germline V lookup: CDR1 LNHNV, CDR2 YYDKDF (reference sequence). V lost 0 bases and J lost 1, with 6 bases in between. The CDR3 consists of 14 residues. In nucleotides, the CDR3 is TGTGCCACCAGCAGAGATAGGGGGAACACTGAAGCTTTCTTT. Encoded protein: CATSRDRGNTEAFF.

V and J are TRBV6-5 and TRBJ1-2, with no clear D. CDR1 is MNHEY, CDR2 SVGAGI, per germline. The V end was cut by 7 bases, the J end by 2 bases, with 17 bases between. CDR3 length: 15 amino acids. The CDR3 DNA reads TGTGCCAGCACCCGACCCCCGGAAAAGAACTATGGCTACACCTTC. The encoded protein is CASTRPPEKNYGYTF.

In this sample, this clone turned up a few times. The J gene is TRBJ1-6, the V gene TRBV27, with a tentative D call TRBD1 (5 bases). Germline-derived CDR1 and CDR2 are MNHEY and SMNVEV (reference sequence). The CDR3 has 16 amino acids. V lost 5 bases to trimming and J lost 8 bases, with 19 bases between them. The CDR3 reads CASSIRTPYSHSPLHF. In nucleotides, the CDR3 is TGTGCCAGCAGTATCCGGACACCCTATTCACATTCACCCCTCCACTTT.

This clone was observed a single time. The chain carries TRBV7-8 and TRBJ2-5, with TRBD1 identical over 10 bases. Germline CDR1 SGHVS, CDR2 FQNEAQ. This CDR3 spans 16 amino acids. The J segment lost 5 bases and the V segment lost 4 bases, leaving 10 bases of the junction unmatched. CDR3 amino acids: CASSYPTGGAGETQYF. CDR3 bases: TGTGCCAGCAGCTACCCGACAGGGGGCGCGGGGGAGACCCAGTACTTC.

The V call is TRBV24-1, the J call TRBJ2-1; 13 bases are a match to TRBD2. The germline gives CDR1 KGHDR, CDR2 SFDVKD. Unmatched junction bases numbered 11, after V lost 6 bases and J lost 10 bases. This CDR3 is built from 16 residues. CDR3 coding DNA: TGTGCCACCAGTCGGGAAGGACTAGCGGGAGTCGGGGAGCAGTTCTTC. This sequence encodes CATSREGLAGVGEQFF.

The chain recombines TRBV28 with TRBJ1-1; no firm D call. The length of the CDR3 is 13 residues. The V gene's germline CDR1 is MDHEN and CDR2 SYDVKM. V was trimmed by 5 bases and J by 7 bases, leaving 14 bases between them. CDR3 DNA sequence: TGTGCCAGCAGTCCTGGGTGGGATATTGAAGCTTTCTTT. Protein: CASSPGWDIEAFF.

The V and J genes are TRBV10-1 and TRBJ2-2; D may be TRBD1 or TRBD2 (5 bases each). Germline loops: CDR1 WNHNN, CDR2 SYGVQD (reference sequence). The CDR3 length is 15 residues. V was cut by 3 bases and J by 4 bases, with 12 bases left in between. CDR3 amino acids: CASSDGRDGTGELFF. Here the CDR3 DNA reads TGCGCCAGCAGTGACGGCAGGGACGGCACCGGGGAGCTGTTTTTT.

This clone appeared once. The gene calls are TRBV5-1 and TRBJ2-5; unclear D gene. CDR1 and CDR2 (germline): SGHRS, YFSETQ. This CDR3 is built from 14 residues. V was clipped by 0 bases and J by 5 bases, with 11 bases between them. CDR3 bases: TGCGCCAGCAGCTTGGGGCGGCTGGGGGAGACCCAGTACTTC. Translation: CASSLGRLGETQYF.

The J gene is TRBJ2-3, the V gene TRBV4-1, with no clear D. Per the germline V gene, CDR1 is MGHRA and CDR2 is YSYEKL. V lost 0 bases and J 4 bases, leaving 8 bases between the germline ends. The CDR3 runs to 14 residues. CDR3 sequence: CASSQEAAADTQYF. CDR3 nucleotide sequence: TGCGCCAGCAGCCAAGAAGCAGCAGCAGATACGCAGTATTTT.

This clone occurred once. V usage is TRBV6-5 and J usage is TRBJ1-4; TRBD1 matches 9 bases. Germline CDR1 reads MNHEY; CDR2 reads SVGAGI. With V trimmed by 2 bases and J by 7 bases, 2 bases remained unmatched. The CDR3 is 14 amino acids. The CDR3 DNA follows: TGTGCCAGCAGTTACGGACAGGGGTTTGAAAAACTGTTTTTT. Translating it yields CASSYGQGFEKLFF.

This sequence joins TRBV7-2 and TRBJ1-5, with a tentative D call TRBD1 (6 bases). Germline assignment: CDR1 SGHTA and CDR2 FQGNSA. V was shortened by 4 bases and J by 1 base, with 11 bases between the two germline ends. This CDR3 has 15 amino acids. In nucleotides, the CDR3 is TGTGCCAGCAGCTGGGGGCGTGGGAGCAATCAGCCCCAGCATTTT. It is translated as CASSWGRGSNQPQHF.

The genes are TRBV28 and TRBJ2-1, with D perhaps matching TRBD1 (6 bases). The germline CDR1 and CDR2 sequences are MDHEN and SYDVKM. The CDR3 is 16 amino acids. Between the trimmed V and J ends, which lost 2 bases and 0 bases, there was a span of 11 bases. This chain's CDR3 is CASSLEDSFSYNEQFF. The CDR3 DNA is TGTGCCAGCAGTTTAGAGGACAGCTTCTCCTACAATGAGCAGTTCTTC.

CDR3 DNA sequence: TGCGCCATCGGACAGGGGGATCAGCCCCAGCATTTT. The encoded protein is CAIGQGDQPQHF. This sequence joins TRBV10-2 and TRBJ1-5; 10 positions agree with TRBD1. V shed 10 bases, J shed 5 bases, and the junction held 2 bases outside the gene matches. Germline CDR1 and CDR2: WSHSY and SAAADI. The CDR3 loop spans 12 amino acids.

V gene TRBV19 combines with J gene TRBJ2-5; D unresolved. There are 15 residues in the CDR3. Germline lookup yields CDR1 LNHDA and CDR2 SQIVND (reference sequence). The ends were cut back, 7 bases at V and 5 bases at J, with 20 bases in the middle. CDR3 loop: CASTSSGPVGETQYF. In nucleotides, the CDR3 is TGTGCCAGTACGTCATCGGGCCCGGTGGGGGAGACCCAGTACTTC.

The chain employs TRBV10-2 and TRBJ1-1; no clear D gene. The CDR3 totals 12 residues. Germline lookup yields CDR1 WSHSY and CDR2 SAAADI. V dropped 4 bases and J dropped 2 bases, with 5 bases sitting between them. Here the CDR3 DNA reads TGCGCCAGCAGTGTAGCTAACACTGAAGCTTTCTTT. This codes for CASSVANTEAFF.

The chain is built from TRBV5-1 and TRBJ1-2; no definite D call. The CDR3 totals 15 residues. With 4 bases removed from V and 5 bases from J, the gap between germline ends came to 18 bases. The germline CDR1 and CDR2 sequences are SGHRS and YFSETQ. CDR3 loop: CASSPQDPGGYGYTF. CDR3 nucleotide sequence: TGCGCCAGCAGCCCCCAGGACCCAGGAGGGTATGGCTACACCTTC.

The gene calls are TRBV11-3 and TRBJ1-6; D is perhaps TRBD1 (6 bases). Germline CDR1 reads SGHNT; CDR2 reads YENEEA. V dropped 5 bases and J dropped 5 bases, with 13 bases sitting between them. The CDR3 has 15 residues. The CDR3 here is CASSLTSGDNSPLHF. CDR3 DNA: TGTGCCAGCAGCCTCACCTCAGGGGATAATTCACCCCTCCACTTT.

The chain recombines TRBV19 with TRBJ2-1; TRBD2 aligns across 13 bases. CDR3 length: 16 residues. The trim removed 5 bases at V and 7 bases at J, leaving 8 bases unmatched. Per the germline V gene, CDR1 is LNHDA and CDR2 is SQIVND (reference sequence). CDR3 protein: CASSSSGTSGTNEQFF. The CDR3 nucleotides are TGTGCCAGTAGTTCCTCCGGGACTAGCGGGACGAATGAGCAGTTCTTC.

The CDR3 here is CASSLTSSSDTQYF. CDR3 bases: TGTGCCAGCAGCTTAACAAGCTCGTCGGATACGCAGTATTTT. The chain joins TRBV7-9 to TRBJ2-3; D is undetermined. This CDR3 is 14 amino acids long. Germline CDR1 reads SEHNR; CDR2 reads FQNEAQ (reference sequence). The V and J ends lost 2 bases and 6 bases respectively, with 12 bases between them.

The rearrangement joins TRBV4-1 to TRBJ1-2, with 8 bases that match TRBD1. Germline values: CDR1 MGHRA, CDR2 YSYEKL. The CDR3 runs to 16 residues. With 0 bases clipped from V and 6 bases from J, the junction kept 9 bases outside the gene matches. The CDR3 DNA sequence: TGCGCCAGCAGCCAAGACCGGACAGGGAGTTACGATGGCTACACCTTC. Amino acids: CASSQDRTGSYDGYTF.

This chain connects TRBV19 to TRBJ1-1; D gene ambiguous. The length of the CDR3 is 11 residues. Between the trimmed V and J ends, which lost 8 bases and 2 bases, there was a span of 6 bases. Germline lookup yields CDR1 LNHDA and CDR2 SQIVND (reference sequence). The CDR3 here is CASSRNTEAFF. CDR3 DNA: TGTGCCAGTTCCAGAAACACTGAAGCTTTCTTT.

The chain combines TRBV15 with TRBJ1-1; possible D gene TRBD1, 6 bases. Per germline, CDR1 LNHNV and CDR2 YYDKDF (reference sequence). V was shortened by 4 bases and J by 8 bases, with 11 bases between the two germline ends. This CDR3 comprises 12 residues. CDR3 in DNA: TGTGCCACCAGCACACAGGGTAGAGAAGCTTTCTTT. Translation: CATSTQGREAFF. The full variable domain, in which reference TRBV15 and TRBJ1-1 provide the parts outside the CDR3, is DAMVIQNPRYQVTQFGKPVTLSCSQTLNHNVMYWYQQKSSQAPKLLFHYYDKDFNNEADTPDNFQSRRPNTSFCFLDIRSPGLGDTAMYLCATSTQGREAFFGQGTRLTVV.

The chain links TRBV4-3 to TRBJ1-1; D gene ambiguous. The V gene's germline CDR1 is LGHNA and CDR2 YSLEER. The CDR3 runs to 11 residues. Trimming took 6 bases from V and 3 from J, leaving 5 bases between them. The CDR3 here is CASSTYTEAFF. CDR3 nucleotide sequence: TGCGCCAGCAGTACGTACACTGAAGCTTTCTTT.

CDR3 sequence reads: CSASGGEQYF. The CDR3 DNA reads TGCAGTGCTAGTGGCGGTGAGCAGTACTTC. The genes are TRBV20-1 and TRBJ2-7; D call uncertain. The CDR3 contains 10 residues. The germline V gene has CDR1 DFQATT and CDR2 SNEGSKA (reference sequence). The V and J ends lost 3 bases and 7 bases respectively, with 7 bases between them.